These T cell receptor beta chains were read from a single sample in a study of neurological immune-mediated disorders. TCRdb re-analysed the 5' RACE reads in MiXCR, keeping a single row per CDR3 protein. Of some 38,000 distinct CDR3 sequences in the sample, about 4.1% are singletons; the top ten hold about 2.2%. The source material was PBMCs. The receptors were sampled from a man aged 30-40 years with multiple sclerosis. CDR3s include the opening cysteine and the closing phenylalanine or tryptophan. D genes are given only for firm matches. Size values are once, few and many counts, or a class for expanded clones, and some rows have none.

d_gene	j_gene	v_gene	abundance	CDR3aa	CDR3nt
NA	TRBJ1-1	TRBV7-9	medium-sized	CASSLGRNTEAFF	TGTGCCAGCAGCTTAGGCAGGAACACTGAAGCTTTCTTT
NA	TRBJ2-1	TRBV5-1	many	CASIGRPRDEQFF	TGCGCCAGCATAGGACGCCCCCGCGATGAGCAGTTCTTC
NA	TRBJ1-2	TRBV7-9	many	CASSQGRNFNYGYTF	TGTGCCAGCAGCCAGGGACGGAACTTCAACTATGGCTACACCTTC
NA	TRBJ1-1	TRBV25-1	many	CASTPDRREIDTEAFF	TGTGCCAGCACCCCGGACCGCAGGGAGATCGACACTGAAGCTTTCTTT
NA	TRBJ1-1	TRBV7-2	many	CASSKSTGLNTEAFF	TGTGCCAGCAGCAAGTCGACGGGGCTGAACACTGAAGCTTTCTTT
TRBD2	TRBJ2-1	TRBV5-1	many	CASKISAGSNNEQFF	TGCGCCAGCAAGATATCAGCGGGGAGCAACAATGAGCAGTTCTTC
NA	TRBJ1-5	TRBV12-3/TRBV12-4	many	CASSFEGQPQHF	TGTGCCAGCAGTTTTGAAGGGCAGCCCCAGCATTTT
NA	TRBJ2-5	TRBV5-1	few	CASSPRGQKETQYF	TGCGCCAGCAGCCCCCGTGGACAGAAAGAGACCCAGTACTTC
NA	TRBJ2-5	TRBV6-1	few	CASSEGRPLQETQYF	TGTGCCAGCAGTGAGGGCAGGCCCTTACAAGAGACCCAGTACTTC
TRBD2	TRBJ2-4	TRBV5-1	many	CASSASSGGRENIQYF	TGCGCCAGCAGCGCCTCTAGCGGGGGAAGGGAAAACATTCAGTACTTC
NA	TRBJ2-5	TRBV5-1	many	CASSLGEYQETQYF	TGCGCCAGCAGCTTGGGCGAGTACCAAGAGACCCAGTACTTC
NA	TRBJ2-3	TRBV6-5	many	CASSYGLGSMDTQYF	TGTGCCAGCAGTTACGGGCTTGGGTCGATGGATACGCAGTATTTT
NA	TRBJ1-2	TRBV9	many	CASSVAAQGSGYTF	TGTGCCAGCAGCGTAGCTGCACAGGGAAGTGGCTACACCTTC
TRBD1	TRBJ1-5	TRBV5-1	many	CASSLGQGDQPQNF	TGCGCCAGCAGCTTGGGACAGGGCGATCAGCCCCAGAATTTT
NA	TRBJ2-1	TRBV18	NA	CASSPGVYNEQFF	TGTGCCAGCTCACCAGGGGTTTACAATGAGCAGTTCTTC
NA	TRBJ1-1	TRBV15	NA	CATSRHLGARGNTEAFF	TGTGCCACCAGCAGGCACCTAGGGGCACGGGGTAACACTGAAGCTTTCTTT
TRBD2	TRBJ2-1	TRBV27	medium-sized	CASSITSGAYNEQFF	TGTGCCAGCAGTATCACTAGCGGGGCGTACAATGAGCAGTTCTTC
NA	TRBJ1-2	TRBV5-8	many	CASSLRRAGLYGYTF	TGTGCCAGCAGCTTGAGAAGGGCTGGGTTGTATGGCTACACCTTC
TRBD1	TRBJ2-5	TRBV20-1	many	CSARPEDRDVETQYF	TGCAGTGCTAGACCAGAGGACAGGGACGTTGAGACCCAGTACTTC
NA	TRBJ2-2	TRBV29-1	many	CSIRPANTGELFF	TGCAGCATCCGGCCAGCGAACACCGGGGAGCTGTTTTTT
NA	TRBJ2-3	TRBV3-1	many	CASSPRLNTQYF	TGTGCCAGCAGCCCCCGCCTGAATACGCAGTATTTT
TRBD1	TRBJ2-1	TRBV20-1	many	CSALPGTGGKENEQFF	TGCAGTGCCCTTCCTGGGACAGGGGGTAAAGAAAATGAGCAGTTCTTC
NA	TRBJ1-2	TRBV6-1	NA	CASSEWSANYGYTF	TGTGCCAGCAGTGAATGGTCGGCCAACTATGGCTACACCTTC
NA	TRBJ1-2	TRBV5-1	many	CASSVGQSHYGYTF	TGCGCCAGCAGCGTCGGACAGAGCCACTATGGCTACACCTTC
NA	TRBJ2-1	TRBV12-3/TRBV12-4	few	CASNPGLQTDEQFF	TGTGCCAGCAACCCGGGACTCCAAACCGATGAGCAGTTCTTC
TRBD1	TRBJ2-7	TRBV2	many	CASQLGTGIYEQYF	TGTGCCAGCCAACTTGGGACAGGAATCTACGAGCAGTACTTC
TRBD1	TRBJ1-2	TRBV4-1	many	CASSQVARGREGYTF	TGCGCCAGCAGCCAAGTGGCCAGGGGGCGCGAGGGCTACACCTTC
NA	TRBJ1-4	TRBV12-3/TRBV12-4	many	CASSQGRDEKLFF	TGTGCCAGCAGTCAAGGCCGAGATGAAAAACTGTTTTTT
NA	TRBJ1-3	TRBV7-9	many	CASRKSPGNTIYF	TGTGCCAGCAGGAAGTCCCCTGGAAACACCATATATTTT
NA	TRBJ1-2	TRBV29-1	many	CSARPQGGRGYTF	TGCAGCGCCCGTCCCCAGGGAGGAAGAGGCTACACCTTC
NA	TRBJ2-3	TRBV25-1	many	CASSEPGIASTQYF	TGTGCCAGCAGTGAACCCGGGATTGCGAGTACGCAGTATTTT
TRBD1	TRBJ1-2	TRBV6-5	many	CASSSQGGGYGYTF	TGTGCCAGCAGTTCGCAGGGGGGAGGCTATGGCTACACCTTC
NA	TRBJ1-1	TRBV5-1	many	CASSLQDVSEAFF	TGCGCCAGCAGCTTGCAGGACGTCAGTGAAGCTTTCTTT
NA	TRBJ1-6	TRBV6-5	many	CASSYRGGPSPLHF	TGTGCCAGCAGTTACCGCGGGGGGCCCTCACCCCTCCACTTT
NA	TRBJ2-1	TRBV10-3	few	CAITQTQGDEQFF	TGTGCCATCACTCAGACGCAGGGAGATGAGCAGTTCTTC
NA	TRBJ2-1	TRBV20-1	many	CSARDGAGNLNEQFF	TGCAGTGCTAGAGACGGGGCGGGGAATCTTAATGAGCAGTTCTTC
TRBD1	TRBJ2-5	TRBV7-9	many	CASSLAMDRGSRTVWETQYF	TGTGCCAGCAGCTTAGCTATGGACAGGGGAAGTCGCACGGTGTGGGAGACCCAGTACTTC
NA	TRBJ1-2	TRBV10-2	many	CASSERGDGYTF	TGCGCCAGCAGTGAGAGAGGGGATGGCTACACCTTC
TRBD1	TRBJ1-5	TRBV20-1	NA	CSATDRAPNQPQNF	TGCAGTGCTACTGACAGGGCCCCCAATCAGCCCCAGAATTTT
NA	TRBJ2-7	TRBV4-3	NA	CASSPGLINLYEQYF	TGCGCCAGCAGCCCGGGACTGATCAACCTCTACGAGCAGTACTTC
NA	TRBJ2-3	TRBV27	many	CASSFAAVSSTDTQYF	TGTGCCAGCAGTTTTGCTGCGGTCTCTAGCACAGATACGCAGTATTTT
TRBD1	TRBJ2-1	TRBV4-1	many	CASSQDSDRGAYNEQFF	TGCGCCAGCAGCCAAGATTCGGACAGGGGGGCCTACAATGAGCAGTTCTTC